This T cell receptor (beta chain) stems from a study of regulatory T cells in long-lasting Graves disease. Study context: Persistence in Graves' disease denoted antithyroid drug use beyond 5 years alongside positive TSH receptor antibodies. Study observations and caveats: Persistent disease showed a preference for TRBV28, TRBJ1-2 and TRBJ2-5.

This clonotype has a count of ten or more. Its antigen is unidentified. Construction of TCR beta libraries relied on iRepertoire HTBI primers and on Arm-PCR targeting CDR3 regions. TCRdb analysed the multiplex PCR reads with MiXCR anew, one entry per CDR3 protein. The data show a few hundred thousand distinct CDR3 sequences, roughly 21% seen once. CDR1 MNHEY and CDR2 SVGAGI come from the germline V gene. The CDR3 length is 13 residues. Between the trimmed V and J ends, which lost 2 bases and 1 base, there was a span of 5 bases. Time point here: persistent/refractory GD, antithyroid drugs over 5 years with positive TRAb. Making the TCR library involved RNA that had been extracted from PBMCs. Staff took approximately 8.7 milliliters of peripheral blood and put it into EDTA tubes.

This receptor was identified in a female donor with Graves disease. The V and J genes are TRBV6-5 and TRBJ1-1; D gene unclear. The source was peripheral blood mononuclear cells (PBMCs), collected when the disease was refractory, from a patient treated with antithyroid drugs. This CDR3 is CASSYRKNTEAFF. The CDR3 DNA reads as TGTGCCAGCAGTTACAGAAAGAACACTGAAGCTTTCTTT.